The clone carrying this T cell receptor (beta chain) was counted many times. The antigen is unknown. The sample originates from a study of T-cell reconstitution after alpha-beta-depleted transplantation in children. Germline V gene lookup returns CDR1 LGHDT and CDR2 YNNKEL (reference sequence). Trimming removed 4 bases at V and 5 bases at J, with 18 bases between. This CDR3 has 15 residues. Construction of the TCRbeta library involved unique molecular identifiers. TCRdb reprocessed the PCR reads via MiXCR and lists one record per CDR3 protein. This sample has roughly 100,000 distinct CDR3 sequences; approximately 5.4% occur once, and the top ten carry 6.1%. Study conclusions and caveats: Newly generated T cells supplied most T-cell counts and diversity one year post-transplant. Surviving recipient T cells and thymic progenitors produced the high day-60 TCRbeta diversity seen in some patients. After transplant, at about two months, alpha-beta T cells were reportedly derived from several hundred expanded graft clones.

V and J are TRBV3-1 and TRBJ2-7, with D possibly TRBD2 on 6 matching bases. The specimen was PBMCs, mostly from graft donor cells, collected 60 days after TCRalphabeta/CD19-depleted stem cell transplant. This sequence was found in a female patient aged 2 to 10 who had a stem cell transplant for Fanconi anemia, so the T cells may come from the graft donor. The CDR3 region has the DNA TGTGCCAGCAGCCGCGGGACTTCAGCGGTCCACGAGCAGTACTTC. This sequence encodes CASSRGTSAVHEQYF.